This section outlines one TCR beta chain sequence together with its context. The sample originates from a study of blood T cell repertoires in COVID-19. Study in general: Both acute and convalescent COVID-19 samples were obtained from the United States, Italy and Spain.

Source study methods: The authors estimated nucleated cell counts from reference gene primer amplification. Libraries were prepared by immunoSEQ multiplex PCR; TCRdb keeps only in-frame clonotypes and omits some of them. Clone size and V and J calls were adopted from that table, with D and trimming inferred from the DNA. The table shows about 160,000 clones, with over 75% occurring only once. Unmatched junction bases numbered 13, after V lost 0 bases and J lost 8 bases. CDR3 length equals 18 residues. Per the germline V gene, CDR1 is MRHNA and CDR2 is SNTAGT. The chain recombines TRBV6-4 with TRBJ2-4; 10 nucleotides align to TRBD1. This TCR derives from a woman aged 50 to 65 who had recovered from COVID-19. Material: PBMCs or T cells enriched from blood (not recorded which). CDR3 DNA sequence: TGTGCCAGCAGTGACTCGAGGGACAGGGGACCCCTCGGAGACATTCAGTACTTC. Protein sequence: CASSDSRDRGPLGDIQYF.